These T cell receptor beta chains were read from a single sample in a study of beta chain features in type 1 diabetes. Some clones are missing from TCRdb's copy, which holds only in-frame ones; the method was immunoSEQ multiplex PCR. The sample shows roughly 340,000 clones, roughly 12% of them seen only once. Input material: naive CD4+ T cells from blood. The receptors shown here come from a woman aged 18 to 35 with type 1 diabetes. Both conserved end residues are part of each CDR3. The order of the fields is D gene, clone size, J gene, V gene, CDR3 protein, CDR3 DNA. The D gene is left open where the match is weak. Expanded clones get a size class; other rows say once, few or many, or leave the size out.

D gene: TRBD2; clone size: -; J gene: TRBJ2-3; V gene: TRBV30; CDR3 protein: CAWSVTLTSGGADTQYF; CDR3 DNA: TGTGCCTGGAGTGTTACCCTGACTAGCGGTGGAGCAGATACGCAGTATTTT
D gene: -; clone size: -; J gene: TRBJ1-5; V gene: TRBV27; CDR3 protein: CASSSGVSLGPQHF; CDR3 DNA: TGTGCCAGCAGTTCAGGGGTCTCCTTGGGGCCCCAGCATTTT
D gene: -; clone size: few; J gene: TRBJ1-4; V gene: TRBV28; CDR3 protein: CASSLSTATNEKLFF; CDR3 DNA: TGTGCCAGCAGTTTGTCGACAGCAACTAATGAAAAACTGTTTTTT
D gene: TRBD2; clone size: few; J gene: TRBJ2-1; V gene: TRBV4-3; CDR3 protein: CASSQNGRGNEQFF; CDR3 DNA: TGCGCCAGCAGCCAAAACGGGAGGGGTAATGAGCAGTTCTTC
D gene: -; clone size: -; J gene: TRBJ1-2; V gene: TRBV10-3; CDR3 protein: CAISVDAPWSGYTF; CDR3 DNA: TGTGCCATCAGTGTGGATGCGCCATGGAGTGGCTACACCTTC
D gene: -; clone size: few; J gene: TRBJ1-1; V gene: TRBV21-1; CDR3 protein: CASSKVGQGCEAFF; CDR3 DNA: TGTGCCAGCAGCAAAGTGGGACAGGGGTGTGAAGCTTTCTTT
D gene: -; clone size: few; J gene: TRBJ2-1; V gene: TRBV7-3; CDR3 protein: CASSFGDEQFF; CDR3 DNA: TGTGCCAGCAGCTTCGGGGATGAGCAGTTCTTC
D gene: -; clone size: few; J gene: TRBJ1-1; V gene: TRBV5-1; CDR3 protein: CASSSTANTEAFF; CDR3 DNA: TGCGCCAGCAGCTCTACAGCGAACACTGAAGCTTTCTTT
D gene: TRBD1; clone size: -; J gene: TRBJ1-5; V gene: TRBV2; CDR3 protein: CASSATGERQPQHF; CDR3 DNA: TGTGCCAGCAGTGCTACAGGGGAGAGGCAGCCCCAGCATTTT
D gene: -; clone size: -; J gene: TRBJ2-6; V gene: TRBV5-1; CDR3 protein: CASSASGANVLTF; CDR3 DNA: TGCGCCAGCAGTGCGTCTGGGGCCAACGTCCTGACTTTC
D gene: TRBD2; clone size: -; J gene: TRBJ2-7; V gene: TRBV27; CDR3 protein: CASSWALAGGPGEQYF; CDR3 DNA: TGTGCCAGCAGTTGGGCTCTGGCGGGAGGGCCGGGCGAGCAGTACTTC
D gene: TRBD2; clone size: few; J gene: TRBJ2-3; V gene: TRBV14; CDR3 protein: CASSRRLAGAEDTQYF; CDR3 DNA: TGTGCCAGCAGCCGCCGACTAGCGGGAGCCGAAGATACGCAGTATTTT
D gene: TRBD2; clone size: -; J gene: TRBJ2-2; V gene: TRBV7-2; CDR3 protein: CASSSPGTSGRAHGELFF; CDR3 DNA: TGTGCCAGCAGCTCCCCTGGTACTAGCGGGAGGGCCCACGGGGAGCTGTTTTTT
D gene: -; clone size: -; J gene: TRBJ1-1; V gene: TRBV29-1; CDR3 protein: CSVRVSNTEAFF; CDR3 DNA: TGCAGCGTTCGGGTTTCGAACACTGAAGCTTTCTTT
D gene: TRBD2; clone size: few; J gene: TRBJ2-1; V gene: TRBV7-9; CDR3 protein: CASSLALGLAGEGNEQFF; CDR3 DNA: TGTGCCAGCAGCTTAGCTCTGGGACTAGCGGGAGAGGGGAATGAGCAGTTCTTC
D gene: TRBD1; clone size: -; J gene: TRBJ2-3; V gene: TRBV18; CDR3 protein: CASSPLNTPGQESTDTQYF; CDR3 DNA: TGTGCCAGCTCACCGCTAAACACTCCGGGACAGGAGAGCACAGATACGCAGTATTTT
D gene: -; clone size: few; J gene: TRBJ2-3; V gene: TRBV7-2; CDR3 protein: CASSLDGSSSDTQYF; CDR3 DNA: TGTGCCAGCAGCTTGGACGGGAGCTCCTCAGATACGCAGTATTTT
D gene: -; clone size: few; J gene: TRBJ2-3; V gene: TRBV11-2; CDR3 protein: CASSLALAHTQYF; CDR3 DNA: TGTGCCAGCAGCTTAGCCCTAGCCCATACGCAGTATTTT
D gene: TRBD1; clone size: -; J gene: TRBJ1-5; V gene: TRBV7-2; CDR3 protein: CASSRDRGDNQPQHF; CDR3 DNA: TGTGCCAGCAGCCGGGACAGGGGCGATAATCAGCCCCAGCATTTT
D gene: -; clone size: few; J gene: TRBJ1-4; V gene: TRBV9; CDR3 protein: CASSPLGTYDPKLFF; CDR3 DNA: TGTGCCAGCAGCCCGCTCGGGACATACGATCCCAAACTGTTTTTT
D gene: TRBD1; clone size: -; J gene: TRBJ1-1; V gene: TRBV25-1; CDR3 protein: CASSELGQGATEAFF; CDR3 DNA: TGTGCCAGCAGTGAATTGGGACAGGGGGCGACTGAAGCTTTCTTT
D gene: TRBD2; clone size: -; J gene: TRBJ2-7; V gene: TRBV5-4; CDR3 protein: CASTLGGTSRSYEQYF; CDR3 DNA: TGTGCCAGCACCCTTGGTGGGACTAGTCGATCCTACGAGCAGTACTTC
D gene: TRBD2; clone size: few; J gene: TRBJ2-7; V gene: TRBV27; CDR3 protein: CASTPSRTSGPYEQYF; CDR3 DNA: TGTGCCAGCACCCCAAGCAGGACTAGCGGGCCCTACGAGCAGTACTTC
D gene: -; clone size: few; J gene: TRBJ1-5; V gene: TRBV6-5; CDR3 protein: CASSYSRQGSQPQHF; CDR3 DNA: TGTGCCAGCAGTTACTCTCGGCAGGGCAGTCAGCCCCAGCATTTT
D gene: TRBD2; clone size: -; J gene: TRBJ2-1; V gene: TRBV6-5; CDR3 protein: CASSPGLAGSPEQFF; CDR3 DNA: TGTGCCAGCAGCCCAGGACTAGCGGGCTCACCCGAGCAGTTCTTC
D gene: -; clone size: -; J gene: TRBJ1-1; V gene: TRBV28; CDR3 protein: CASRSGTTEAFF; CDR3 DNA: TGTGCCAGCAGGAGCGGAACTACTGAAGCTTTCTTT
D gene: TRBD1; clone size: -; J gene: TRBJ2-5; V gene: TRBV29-1; CDR3 protein: CSVAPGGETQYF; CDR3 DNA: TGCAGCGTTGCCCCAGGGGGAGAGACCCAGTACTTC
D gene: TRBD2; clone size: few; J gene: TRBJ2-5; V gene: TRBV6-6; CDR3 protein: CASTTSGLQETQYF; CDR3 DNA: TGTGCCAGCACGACTAGCGGGTTACAAGAGACCCAGTACTTC
D gene: -; clone size: few; J gene: TRBJ2-7; V gene: TRBV11-3; CDR3 protein: CASSRTNWGEQYF; CDR3 DNA: TGTGCCAGCAGCCGGACTAACTGGGGCGAGCAGTACTTC
D gene: -; clone size: -; J gene: TRBJ1-2; V gene: TRBV7-3; CDR3 protein: CASSLPGEGRGYTF; CDR3 DNA: TGTGCCAGCAGCTTACCGGGAGAGGGTCGTGGCTACACCTTC
D gene: -; clone size: -; J gene: TRBJ1-5; V gene: TRBV7-2; CDR3 protein: CASSLRRNQPQHF; CDR3 DNA: TGTGCCAGCAGCTTAAGGAGAAATCAGCCCCAGCATTTT
D gene: TRBD2; clone size: few; J gene: TRBJ2-1; V gene: TRBV4-1; CDR3 protein: CASSHTVGTSRFF; CDR3 DNA: TGCGCCAGCAGCCACACCGTTGGGACTAGCCGGTTCTTC
D gene: TRBD2; clone size: -; J gene: TRBJ2-1; V gene: TRBV15; CDR3 protein: CATSRDWVLAGGGNEQFF; CDR3 DNA: TGTGCCACCAGCAGAGATTGGGTTTTAGCGGGAGGGGGCAATGAGCAGTTCTTC
D gene: TRBD1; clone size: few; J gene: TRBJ2-2; V gene: TRBV19; CDR3 protein: CASSPGTENTGELFF; CDR3 DNA: TGTGCCAGTAGTCCTGGGACAGAGAACACCGGGGAGCTGTTTTTT
D gene: -; clone size: few; J gene: TRBJ1-5; V gene: TRBV29-1; CDR3 protein: CSAVTGEFQPQHF; CDR3 DNA: TGCAGCGCCGTGACAGGAGAGTTTCAGCCCCAGCATTTT
D gene: -; clone size: -; J gene: TRBJ1-5; V gene: TRBV7-2; CDR3 protein: CASRQFSNQPQHF; CDR3 DNA: TGTGCCAGCCGACAGTTCAGCAATCAGCCCCAGCATTTT
D gene: TRBD1; clone size: -; J gene: TRBJ1-5; V gene: TRBV5-1; CDR3 protein: CASSLTGDHNQPQHF; CDR3 DNA: TGCGCCAGCAGCTTGACAGGGGATCACAATCAGCCCCAGCATTTT
D gene: TRBD2; clone size: -; J gene: TRBJ2-1; V gene: TRBV28; CDR3 protein: CASSFLTSGIIRTYNEQFF; CDR3 DNA: TGTGCCAGCAGTTTCTTGACTAGCGGTATAATCCGGACTTACAATGAGCAGTTCTTC
D gene: TRBD1; clone size: -; J gene: TRBJ1-4; V gene: TRBV6-5; CDR3 protein: CASSSGQHEKLFF; CDR3 DNA: TGTGCCAGCAGTTCGGGACAGCATGAAAAACTGTTTTTT
D gene: -; clone size: few; J gene: TRBJ1-1; V gene: TRBV19; CDR3 protein: CASSSRTAPAEAFF; CDR3 DNA: TGTGCCAGTAGTTCCCGGACAGCCCCAGCTGAAGCTTTCTTT
D gene: TRBD2; clone size: -; J gene: TRBJ2-2; V gene: TRBV19; CDR3 protein: CASSAGRGSGRLGGELFF; CDR3 DNA: TGTGCCAGTAGTGCGGGTCGAGGAAGCGGGAGATTAGGCGGGGAGCTGTTTTTT
D gene: -; clone size: -; J gene: TRBJ1-5; V gene: TRBV28; CDR3 protein: CASRGALEVQHF; CDR3 DNA: TGTGCCAGCAGAGGGGCCCTTGAAGTCCAGCATTTT
D gene: TRBD2; clone size: few; J gene: TRBJ2-3; V gene: TRBV5-4; CDR3 protein: CASSLAGGLTDTQYF; CDR3 DNA: TGTGCCAGCAGCTTAGCGGGAGGCCTCACAGATACGCAGTATTTT
D gene: -; clone size: few; J gene: TRBJ2-5; V gene: TRBV14; CDR3 protein: CASSRGQLLQETQYF; CDR3 DNA: TGTGCCAGCAGCCGAGGACAGCTGCTACAAGAGACCCAGTACTTC
D gene: -; clone size: -; J gene: TRBJ2-7; V gene: TRBV28; CDR3 protein: CASSLRGSGEQYF; CDR3 DNA: TGTGCCAGCAGTTTGCGGGGATCGGGTGAGCAGTACTTC
D gene: TRBD1; clone size: few; J gene: TRBJ2-1; V gene: TRBV2; CDR3 protein: CASSPPSGQTYNEQFF; CDR3 DNA: TGTGCCAGCAGTCCCCCTTCGGGACAGACCTACAATGAGCAGTTCTTC
D gene: -; clone size: -; J gene: TRBJ2-1; V gene: TRBV5-1; CDR3 protein: CASTPLEDEQFF; CDR3 DNA: TGCGCCAGCACCCCCTTAGAGGATGAGCAGTTCTTC
D gene: -; clone size: few; J gene: TRBJ2-2; V gene: TRBV19; CDR3 protein: CASSPEDSSNTGELFF; CDR3 DNA: TGTGCCAGTAGTCCGGAGGACAGTTCGAACACCGGGGAGCTGTTTTTT
D gene: -; clone size: -; J gene: TRBJ2-6; V gene: TRBV27; CDR3 protein: CASSSDRNGANVLTF; CDR3 DNA: TGTGCCAGCAGTTCGGACAGAAATGGGGCCAACGTCCTGACTTTC
D gene: -; clone size: -; J gene: TRBJ1-2; V gene: TRBV5-4; CDR3 protein: CASSWGESNYGYTF; CDR3 DNA: TGTGCCAGCAGCTGGGGAGAATCTAACTATGGCTACACCTTC
D gene: -; clone size: few; J gene: TRBJ1-2; V gene: TRBV14; CDR3 protein: CASSQGLRGNLWWGYTF; CDR3 DNA: TGTGCCAGCAGCCAAGGTCTGCGCGGGAACCTGTGGTGGGGCTACACCTTC
D gene: TRBD2; clone size: -; J gene: TRBJ2-5; V gene: TRBV19; CDR3 protein: CASSGRGGETQYF; CDR3 DNA: TGTGCCTCGAGCGGGAGGGGCGGAGAGACCCAGTACTTC
D gene: -; clone size: -; J gene: TRBJ1-4; V gene: TRBV2; CDR3 protein: CASSRGRAKLFF; CDR3 DNA: TGTGCCAGCAGTAGGGGAAGGGCTAAACTGTTTTTT
D gene: TRBD1; clone size: -; J gene: TRBJ2-5; V gene: TRBV5-1; CDR3 protein: CASSSGQGSVETQYF; CDR3 DNA: TGCGCCAGCAGCTCAGGACAGGGTAGTGTTGAGACCCAGTACTTC
D gene: TRBD2; clone size: -; J gene: TRBJ2-5; V gene: TRBV9; CDR3 protein: CASSVGGYRETQYF; CDR3 DNA: TGTGCCAGCAGCGTGGGGGGGTATCGAGAGACCCAGTACTTC
D gene: -; clone size: -; J gene: TRBJ2-5; V gene: TRBV2; CDR3 protein: CASSEVWRSQETQYF; CDR3 DNA: TGTGCCAGCAGTGAAGTATGGCGGTCCCAAGAGACCCAGTACTTC